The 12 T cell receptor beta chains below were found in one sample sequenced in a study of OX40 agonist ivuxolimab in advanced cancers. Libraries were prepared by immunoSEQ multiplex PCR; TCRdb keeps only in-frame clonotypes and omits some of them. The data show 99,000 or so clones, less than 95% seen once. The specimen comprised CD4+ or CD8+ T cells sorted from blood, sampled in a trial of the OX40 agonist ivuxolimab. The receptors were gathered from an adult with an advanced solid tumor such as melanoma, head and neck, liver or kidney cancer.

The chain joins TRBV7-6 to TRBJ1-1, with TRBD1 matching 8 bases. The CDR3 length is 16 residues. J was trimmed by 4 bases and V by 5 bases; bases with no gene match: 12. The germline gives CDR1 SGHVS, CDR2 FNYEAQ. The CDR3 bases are TGTGCCAGCAGCGCTGGACAGGGCTTATACCCCACTGAAGCTTTCTTT. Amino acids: CASSAGQGLYPTEAFF.

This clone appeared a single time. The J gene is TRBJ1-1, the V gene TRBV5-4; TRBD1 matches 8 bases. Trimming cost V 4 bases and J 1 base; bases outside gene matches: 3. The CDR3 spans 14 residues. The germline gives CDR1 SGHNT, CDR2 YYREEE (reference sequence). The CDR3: CASSPGQANTEAFF. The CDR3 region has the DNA TGTGCCAGCAGCCCGGGACAGGCGAACACTGAAGCTTTCTTT. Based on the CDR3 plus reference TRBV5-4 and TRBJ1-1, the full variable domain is ETGVTQSPTHLIKTRGQQVTLRCSSQSGHNTVSWYQQALGQGPQFIFQYYREEENGRGNFPPRFSGLQFPNYSSELNVNALELDDSALYLCASSPGQANTEAFFGQGTRLTVV.

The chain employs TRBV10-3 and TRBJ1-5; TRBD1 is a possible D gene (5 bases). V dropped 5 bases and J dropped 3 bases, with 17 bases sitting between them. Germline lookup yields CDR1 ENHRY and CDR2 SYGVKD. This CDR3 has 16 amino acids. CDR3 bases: TGTGCCATCAGTTCCGGGGGAGTACTCCCCAATCAGCCCCAGCATTTT. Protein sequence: CAISSGGVLPNQPQHF.

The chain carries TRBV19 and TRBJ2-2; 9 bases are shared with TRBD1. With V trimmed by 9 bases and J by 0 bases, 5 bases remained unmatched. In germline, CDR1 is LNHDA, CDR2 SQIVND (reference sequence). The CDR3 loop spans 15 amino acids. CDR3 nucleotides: TGTGCCAGCCAGTGGGACAGGGCGAACACCGGGGAGCTGTTTTTT. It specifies CASQWDRANTGELFF.

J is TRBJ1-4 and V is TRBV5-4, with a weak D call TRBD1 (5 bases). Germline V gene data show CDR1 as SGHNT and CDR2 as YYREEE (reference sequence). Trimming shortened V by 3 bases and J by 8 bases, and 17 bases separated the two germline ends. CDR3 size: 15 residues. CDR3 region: CASSWRGGEREKLFF. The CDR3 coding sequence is TGTGCCAGCAGCTGGCGTGGGGGAGAGCGCGAAAAACTGTTTTTT.

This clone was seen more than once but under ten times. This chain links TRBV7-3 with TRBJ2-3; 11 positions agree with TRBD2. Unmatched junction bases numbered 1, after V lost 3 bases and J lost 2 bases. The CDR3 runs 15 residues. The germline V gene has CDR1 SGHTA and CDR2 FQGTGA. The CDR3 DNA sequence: TGTGCCAGCAGCTTGGGACTAGCGGACACAGATACGCAGTATTTT. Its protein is CASSLGLADTDTQYF.

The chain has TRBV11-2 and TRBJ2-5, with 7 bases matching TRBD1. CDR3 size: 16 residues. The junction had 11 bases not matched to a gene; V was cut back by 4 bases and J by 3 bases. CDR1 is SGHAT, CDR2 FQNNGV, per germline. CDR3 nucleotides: TGTGCCAGCAGCTGGTCTCGGACGACAGGGAAAGAGACCCAGTACTTC. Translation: CASSWSRTTGKETQYF.

CDR3 coding DNA: TGTGCCAGCAGCCCCATCTCTGGCTACACCTTC. Translation: CASSPISGYTF. J is TRBJ1-2 and V is TRBV7-2, with unresolved D. Germline-derived CDR1 and CDR2 are SGHTA and FQGNSA. V was cut by 5 bases and J by 7 bases, with 8 bases left in between. This CDR3 is 11 amino acids long.

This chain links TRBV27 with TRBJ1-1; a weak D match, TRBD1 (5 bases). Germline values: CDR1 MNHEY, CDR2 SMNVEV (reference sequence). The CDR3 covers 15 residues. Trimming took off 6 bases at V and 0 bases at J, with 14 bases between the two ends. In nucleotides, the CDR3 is TGTGCCAGCAGCGATATGGGACGGCTGAACACTGAAGCTTTCTTT. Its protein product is CASSDMGRLNTEAFF.

The CDR3 coding sequence is TGCGCCAGCAGCTTGAGGCTCTACAATGAGCAGTTCTTC. It yields the protein CASSLRLYNEQFF. This chain uses TRBV5-1 with TRBJ2-1, with D unclear. Trimming removed 1 base at V and 3 bases at J, with 5 bases between. The CDR3 extends over 13 amino acids. Germline CDR1 is SGHRS and CDR2 is YFSETQ.

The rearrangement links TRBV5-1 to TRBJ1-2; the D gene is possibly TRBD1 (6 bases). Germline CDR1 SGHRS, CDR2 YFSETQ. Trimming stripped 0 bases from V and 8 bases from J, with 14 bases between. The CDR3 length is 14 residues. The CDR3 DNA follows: TGCGCCAGCAGCTTGGTTGGACAGTTCGGCGGCTACACCTTC. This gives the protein CASSLVGQFGGYTF. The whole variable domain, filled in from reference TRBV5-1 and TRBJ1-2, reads KAGVTQTPRYLIKTRGQQVTLSCSPISGHRSVSWYQQTPGQGLQFLFEYFSETQRNKGNFPGRFSGRQFSNSRSEMNVSTLELGDSALYLCASSLVGQFGGYTFGSGTRLTVV.

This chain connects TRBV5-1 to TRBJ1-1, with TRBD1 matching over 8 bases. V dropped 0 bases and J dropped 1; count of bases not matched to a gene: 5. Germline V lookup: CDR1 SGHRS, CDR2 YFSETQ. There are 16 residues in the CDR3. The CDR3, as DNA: TGCGCCAGCAGCTTGGAAGTGGGACAGGCGAACACTGAAGCTTTCTTT. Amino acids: CASSLEVGQANTEAFF.